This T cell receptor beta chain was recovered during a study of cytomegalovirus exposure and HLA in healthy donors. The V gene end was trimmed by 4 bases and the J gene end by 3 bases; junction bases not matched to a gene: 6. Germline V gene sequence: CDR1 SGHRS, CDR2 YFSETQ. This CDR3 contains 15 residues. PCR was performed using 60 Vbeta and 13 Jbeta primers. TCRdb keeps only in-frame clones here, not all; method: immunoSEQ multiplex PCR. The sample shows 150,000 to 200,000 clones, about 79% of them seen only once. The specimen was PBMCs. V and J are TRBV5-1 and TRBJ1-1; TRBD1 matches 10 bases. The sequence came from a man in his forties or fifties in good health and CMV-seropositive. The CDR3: CASSPGQGLYTEAFF. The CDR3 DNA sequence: TGCGCCAGCAGCCCGGGACAGGGGCTGTACACTGAAGCTTTCTTT.